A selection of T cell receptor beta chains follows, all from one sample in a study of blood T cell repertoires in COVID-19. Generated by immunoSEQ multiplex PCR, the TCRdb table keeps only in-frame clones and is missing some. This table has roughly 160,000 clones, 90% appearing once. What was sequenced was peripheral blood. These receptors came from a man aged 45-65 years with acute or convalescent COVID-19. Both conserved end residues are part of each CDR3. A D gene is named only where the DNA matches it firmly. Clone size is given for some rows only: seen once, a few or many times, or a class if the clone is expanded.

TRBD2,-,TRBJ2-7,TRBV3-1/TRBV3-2,CASSHVAGVNEQYF
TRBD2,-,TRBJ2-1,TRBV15,CATSREGLAGLSEQFF
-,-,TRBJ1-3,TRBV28,CASRGQNSGNTIYF
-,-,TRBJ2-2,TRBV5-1,CASSLDRYYTGELFF
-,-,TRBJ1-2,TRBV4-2,CASSQDRSLNYGYTF
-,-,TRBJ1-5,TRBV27,CASSLAGPGDQPQHF
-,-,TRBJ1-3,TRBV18,CASSPQQGNSGNTIYF
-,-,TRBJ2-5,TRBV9,CASSVGTTPRETQYF
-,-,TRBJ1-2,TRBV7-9,CASSKQGSGYTF
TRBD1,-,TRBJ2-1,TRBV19,CASRGVGTGYNEQFF
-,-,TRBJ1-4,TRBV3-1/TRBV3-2,CASSHPPSGGGEKLFF
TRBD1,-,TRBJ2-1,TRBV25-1,CASSVLGTAGNEQFF
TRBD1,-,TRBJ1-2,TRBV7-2,CASSLVGTGYGYTF
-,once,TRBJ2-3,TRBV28,CASNQWQSSGIRTDTQYF
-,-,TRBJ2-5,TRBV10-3,CAISESQGETQYF